The 24 T cell receptor beta chains below come from one sample, sequenced in a study of shared clonotypes between healthy human individuals. Data came from immunoSEQ multiplex PCR; TCRdb stores just in-frame clones and leaves some out. The sample shows 100,000 to 120,000 clones, under 70% of them seen only once. The specimen sequenced was memory CD8+ T cells sorted from blood. Subset here: CD45RO+ cells pooled with CCR7-negative TemRA cells. Receptors originate from a woman younger than 45 in good health.

This clone was detected only once. The chain uses TRBV5-1 and TRBJ2-1; D call uncertain. Germline V lookup: CDR1 SGHRS, CDR2 YFSETQ. Trimming removed 4 bases from V and 5 bases from J, with 10 bases in between. This CDR3 has 13 residues. CDR3 loop: CASSRDMHNEQFF. CDR3 coding DNA: TGCGCCAGCAGCCGAGACATGCACAATGAGCAGTTCTTC.

This chain uses TRBV6-6 with TRBJ1-5, with 10 nucleotides matching TRBD1. This CDR3 comprises 14 residues. The trim removed 8 bases at V and 2 bases at J, leaving 3 bases unmatched. CDR1 is MNHNY and CDR2 is SVGAGI in the germline V gene (reference sequence). CDR3 amino acids: CASGDRGGNQPQHF. CDR3 in DNA: TGTGCCAGCGGGGACAGGGGAGGCAATCAGCCCCAGCATTTT.

This clone was found a few times. This CDR3 is also generated by other DNA sequences in the sample. The V call is TRBV19, the J call TRBJ1-5; D is possibly TRBD1 (5 bases). Germline V gives CDR1 LNHDA, CDR2 SQIVND (reference sequence). There are 15 residues in the CDR3. Trimming took off 1 base at V and 7 bases at J, with 14 bases between the two ends. The CDR3 protein is CASSIGRQGGQPQHF. The CDR3 DNA sequence: TGTGCCAGTAGTATAGGGCGGCAGGGTGGCCAGCCCCAGCATTTT. The full variable domain, completed using reference TRBV19 and TRBJ1-5, is DGGITQSPKYLFRKEGQNVTLSCEQNLNHDAMYWYRQDPGQGLRLIYYSQIVNDFQKGDIAEGYSVSREKKESFPLTVTSAQKNPTAFYLCASSIGRQGGQPQHFGDGTRLSIL.

This chain joins TRBV5-4 and TRBJ2-5; perhaps D is TRBD1 or TRBD2 (6 bases each). The CDR3 spans 13 residues. Germline loops: CDR1 SGHNT, CDR2 YYREEE (reference sequence). Trimming took off 6 bases at V and 3 bases at J, with 12 bases between the two ends. This CDR3 reads CASNREDEETQYF. The CDR3 DNA is TGTGCCAGCAACAGGGAGGACGAAGAGACCCAGTACTTC.

There are a few counts of this clone. A much larger clone lies one base from this, so it may be a read error. The chain uses TRBV6-4 and TRBJ2-2, with D possibly matching TRBD1 (7 bases). The V gene's germline CDR1 is MRHNA and CDR2 SNTAGT. V lost 0 bases and J 7 bases, leaving 12 bases between the germline ends. CDR3 length equals 15 residues. The CDR3 nucleotides read TGTGCCAGCAGTGACTCGGCAGGGGGGTGCGGGGAGCTGTTTTTT. Its protein product is CASSDSAGGCGELFF.

This clone was recorded many times. The same CDR3 can be traced to other DNA sequences in this sample. The genes are TRBV4-1 and TRBJ2-7, with 9 positions matching TRBD2. The CDR3 has 16 residues. The germline gives CDR1 MGHRA, CDR2 YSYEKL. The ends lost 1 base at V and 3 bases at J; junction bases unmatched: 7. The CDR3 loop is CASSQVLAGSNYEQYF. CDR3 sequence (DNA): TGCGCCAGCAGCCAAGTCCTAGCGGGATCCAACTACGAGCAGTACTTC.

The J gene is TRBJ2-7, the V gene TRBV6-1; TRBD1 is a possible D gene (6 bases). CDR3 length equals 15 residues. CDR1 is MNHNS, CDR2 SASEGT, per germline. V lost 1 base, J lost 0 bases, and 10 bases lay in between. The CDR3: CASSEVPGHSYEQYF. The DNA for the CDR3 is TGTGCCAGCAGTGAAGTCCCGGGACACTCCTACGAGCAGTACTTC.

V and J are TRBV6-5 and TRBJ2-3, with 8 bases fitting TRBD1. The ends lost 6 bases at V and 3 bases at J; junction bases unmatched: 8. The CDR3 totals 15 residues. The germline gives CDR1 MNHEY, CDR2 SVGAGI. DNA for the CDR3: TGTGCCAGCAGCCGACAGGGGCGGGGTACAGATACGCAGTATTTT. Translated, it gives CASSRQGRGTDTQYF.

This clone was observed a handful of times. The rearrangement links TRBV21-1 to TRBJ1-1; TRBD1, the table's D call, was not compared with the DNA. TRBV21-1 is a pseudogene segment. This CDR3 spans 13 amino acids. The DNA of the CDR3 is TGTGCCAGCGGGGACAGGGGTCTCACTGAAGCTTTCTTT. It translates to CASGDRGLTEAFF.

The rearrangement links TRBV9 to TRBJ2-7; TRBD2 aligns across 8 bases. CDR3 length: 18 residues. V lost 4 bases, J lost 0 bases, and 15 bases stayed unmatched. The germline CDR1 and CDR2 sequences are SGDLS and YYNGEE. The CDR3 nucleotides read TGTGCCAGCAGCCTATCCCCGGGGGGGGCACGCTACTCCTACGAGCAGTACTTC. This sequence encodes CASSLSPGGARYSYEQYF.

This sequence joins TRBV25-1 and TRBJ1-2; 11 bases map to TRBD1. J gave up 4 bases and V 1 base, and 5 bases lay outside the gene matches. From germline, CDR1 is MGHDK and CDR2 SYGVNS. This CDR3 is built from 16 residues. The CDR3, as DNA: TGTGCCAGCAGTGAATTATCGGGGACAGGGGGCTATGGCTACACCTTC. It yields the protein CASSELSGTGGYGYTF.

V is TRBV19 and J is TRBJ2-7, with D possibly called TRBD1 or TRBD2 (5 bases each). Trimming took off 3 bases at V and 2 bases at J, with 8 bases between the two ends. CDR3 size: 13 residues. Germline V gene lookup returns CDR1 LNHDA and CDR2 SQIVND (reference sequence). CDR3 amino acids: CASSMRGAYEQYF. CDR3 DNA: TGTGCCAGTAGTATGAGAGGGGCCTACGAGCAGTACTTC.

V usage is TRBV9 and J usage is TRBJ1-2, with D perhaps matching TRBD1 (5 bases). V lost 4 bases to trimming and J lost 5 bases, with 18 bases between them. Per germline, CDR1 SGDLS and CDR2 YYNGEE. The CDR3 spans 15 residues. The CDR3 nucleotides read TGTGCCAGCAGCCCAACCCTTGGGGGGGAGTATGGCTACACCTTC. It is translated as CASSPTLGGEYGYTF.

This clone was counted only a few times. The chain joins TRBV5-1 to TRBJ1-2; D is perhaps TRBD1 (5 bases). The CDR3 extends over 12 amino acids. Trimming removed 4 bases from V and 2 bases from J, with 6 bases in between. Germline lookup yields CDR1 SGHRS and CDR2 YFSETQ. CDR3 amino acids: CASSPGNYGYTF. CDR3 nucleotides: TGCGCCAGCAGCCCAGGGAACTATGGCTACACCTTC.

The J gene is TRBJ1-2, the V gene TRBV18, with unresolved D. Trimming stripped 6 bases from V and 9 bases from J, with 11 bases between. This CDR3 has 11 residues. Per the germline V gene, CDR1 is KGHSH and CDR2 is LQKENI. The CDR3 loop reads CASSPEWSYTF. CDR3 coding DNA: TGTGCCAGCTCCCCGGAATGGAGCTACACCTTC.

This clone was detected ten times or more. The chain combines TRBV25-1 with TRBJ2-7; TRBD1 might be the D (5 bases). With 2 bases removed from V and 0 bases from J, the gap between germline ends came to 5 bases. This CDR3 has 13 residues. Per germline, CDR1 MGHDK and CDR2 SYGVNS. DNA for the CDR3: TGTGCCAGCAGTGAACAGGGCTCCTACGAGCAGTACTTC. Translated: CASSEQGSYEQYF.

The rearrangement joins TRBV5-4 to TRBJ2-5; tentative D call: TRBD2 (5 bases). The CDR3 has 13 amino acids. Germline V CDR1 and CDR2: SGHNT, YYREEE (reference sequence). V lost 2 bases, J lost 3 bases, and 8 bases lay in between. The chain's CDR3 is CASSFEREETQYF. As DNA, the CDR3 is TGTGCCAGCAGCTTCGAGAGGGAAGAGACCCAGTACTTC.

The chain uses TRBV19 and TRBJ2-5; 8 bases are a match to TRBD2. Germline V gene lookup returns CDR1 LNHDA and CDR2 SQIVND (reference sequence). V was pared by 4 bases and J by 2 bases, with 3 bases of the junction left unmatched. This CDR3 is built from 14 residues. The CDR3 DNA reads as TGTGCCAGTAGTACGGCTAGCGGGCAAGAGACCCAGTACTTC. Translating it yields CASSTASGQETQYF.

The chain recombines TRBV9 with TRBJ2-1, with TRBD2 identical over 12 bases. Trimming at V came to 1 base and at J to 8 bases, leaving 19 bases not matched to a gene. CDR1 is SGDLS and CDR2 is YYNGEE in the germline V gene. This CDR3 has 20 amino acids. CDR3 DNA sequence: TGTGCCAGCAGCGTATCCGTCCAGCCCAAGACTAGCGGGAGTCAGGATGAGCAGTTCTTC. It encodes CASSVSVQPKTSGSQDEQFF.

This clone was seen a handful of times. The chain uses TRBV25-1 and TRBJ2-7; 9 positions match TRBD2. The V segment lost 4 bases and the J segment 3 bases; nucleotides outside the gene matches: 10. CDR3 length: 16 residues. Per the germline V gene, CDR1 is MGHDK and CDR2 is SYGVNS. The chain's CDR3 is CASSAPTTSGGYEQYF. For the CDR3, the DNA is TGTGCCAGCAGTGCTCCCACGACTAGCGGAGGCTACGAGCAGTACTTC.

The V call is TRBV6-4, the J call TRBJ2-3; D remains ambiguous. This CDR3 contains 13 residues. Trimming took off 5 bases at V and 0 bases at J, with 6 bases between the two ends. Germline V CDR1 and CDR2: MRHNA, SNTAGT. DNA for the CDR3: TGTGCCAGCAGTTCAACTAGCACAGATACGCAGTATTTT. This codes for CASSSTSTDTQYF.

This clone has a count of ten or more. The J gene is TRBJ2-1, the V gene TRBV6-4; 10 bases match TRBD2. Unmatched junction bases numbered 5, after V lost 5 bases and J lost 7 bases. Germline CDR1 is MRHNA and CDR2 is SNTAGT. The CDR3 is 14 residues long. The CDR3 is CASSYETSGNEQFF. CDR3 nucleotide sequence: TGTGCCAGCAGTTACGAGACTAGCGGGAATGAGCAGTTCTTC.

This rearrangement joins TRBV19 to TRBJ2-1; D unclear. Germline lookup yields CDR1 LNHDA and CDR2 SQIVND (reference sequence). V was clipped by 4 bases and J by 7 bases, with 17 bases between them. This CDR3 is built from 15 residues. The CDR3 sequence: CASSRKSTPGNEQFF. Written as DNA, the CDR3 is TGTGCCAGTAGTAGGAAATCTACCCCTGGGAATGAGCAGTTCTTC.

At least ten counts were recorded for this clone. This same CDR3 is encoded by further DNA sequences in the sample. The rearrangement links TRBV11-2 to TRBJ2-1, with 9 bases aligning to TRBD1. V lost 1 base to trimming and J lost 5 bases; unmatched junction nucleotides: 0. The CDR3 contains 14 residues. From germline, CDR1 is SGHAT and CDR2 FQNNGV. The CDR3 sequence: CASSLGTGDNEQFF. The CDR3, as DNA: TGTGCCAGCAGCTTAGGGACAGGGGACAATGAGCAGTTCTTC.